These T cell receptor beta chains were read from a single sample in a study of T cell responses to AZD1222 COVID-19 vaccine. Generated by immunoSEQ multiplex PCR, the TCRdb table keeps only in-frame clones and is missing some. The sample yields approximately 130,000 clones, approximately 90% seen once. The sequenced sample was peripheral blood, obtained on day 0 of AZD1222 vaccination. Source of these receptors: an adult in good health. The CDR3 runs from the conserved cysteine through the conserved F or W. D genes are given only for firm matches. Size tells how often a clone was seen (once, few, many) or the class of an expanded clone, and some rows leave it out.

j_gene | v_gene | d_gene | abundance | CDR3aa | CDR3nt
TRBJ1-5 | TRBV28 | NA | NA | CASSYAINQPQHF | TGTGCCAGCAGTTACGCTATCAATCAGCCCCAGCATTTT
TRBJ2-1 | TRBV24-1 | NA | once | CATSDLPGAGKRGSYNEQFF | TGTGCCACCAGTGATTTGCCCGGAGCAGGGAAGAGGGGCTCCTACAATGAGCAGTTCTTC
TRBJ1-1 | TRBV6-1 | NA | NA | CASSEPFAYTEAFF | TGTGCCAGCAGTGAACCCTTTGCATACACTGAAGCTTTCTTT
TRBJ2-5 | TRBV7-9 | NA | NA | CASSLAGAGGETQYF | TGTGCCAGCAGCTTAGCAGGCGCAGGGGGGGAGACCCAGTACTTC
TRBJ1-1 | TRBV23-1 | NA | once | CASMGAQLWNTEAFF | TGCGCCAGCATGGGGGCTCAGCTATGGAACACTGAAGCTTTCTTT
TRBJ1-5 | TRBV19 | NA | NA | CASSTAGALSNQPQHF | TGTGCCAGTAGCACCGCAGGGGCCCTAAGCAATCAGCCCCAGCATTTT
TRBJ2-5 | TRBV5-1 | NA | NA | CASSSDRGETQYF | TGCGCCAGCAGCTCCGACCGAGGGGAGACCCAGTACTTC
TRBJ2-3 | TRBV5-4 | TRBD2 | NA | CASSWDRRTSGSTDTQYF | TGTGCCAGCAGCTGGGACAGACGGACTAGCGGGAGCACAGATACGCAGTATTTT
TRBJ2-1 | TRBV11-2 | NA | NA | CASSPWSSYNEQFF | TGTGCCAGCAGCCCCTGGTCGTCCTACAATGAGCAGTTCTTC
TRBJ2-1 | TRBV7-3 | NA | once | CASSWGSYNEQFF | TGTGCCAGCAGCTGGGGTTCCTACAATGAGCAGTTCTTC
TRBJ2-5 | TRBV7-9 | NA | NA | CASSGTQGSETQYF | TGTGCCAGCAGCGGGACTCAGGGATCAGAGACCCAGTACTTC
TRBJ1-1 | TRBV2 | NA | NA | CASREGPRTEAFF | TGTGCCAGCAGGGAAGGCCCTCGGACTGAAGCTTTCTTT
TRBJ1-2 | TRBV7-8 | TRBD1 | NA | CASSLGTGGIGNYGYTF | TGTGCCAGCAGCTTGGGGACAGGGGGCATCGGGAACTATGGCTACACCTTC
TRBJ1-1 | TRBV28 | NA | NA | CASSFWGTEAFF | TGTGCCAGCAGTTTTTGGGGCACTGAAGCTTTCTTT
TRBJ1-1 | TRBV19 | NA | NA | CASSIGSMNTEAFF | TGTGCCAGTAGTATAGGCAGTATGAACACTGAAGCTTTCTTT
TRBJ2-7 | TRBV5-4 | TRBD2 | once | CASSLAGTSGEQYF | TGTGCCAGCAGCTTGGCCGGGACTAGCGGAGAGCAGTACTTC
TRBJ2-5 | TRBV5-1 | NA | once | CASSLETWETQYF | TGCGCCAGCAGCTTGGAGACCTGGGAGACCCAGTACTTC
TRBJ2-3 | TRBV30 | TRBD1 | NA | CAWGTGITDTQYF | TGTGCCTGGGGGACAGGCATCACAGATACGCAGTATTTT
TRBJ2-7 | TRBV6-1 | TRBD1 | NA | CASSEGSGGDTSYEQYF | TGTGCCAGCAGTGAAGGTTCAGGGGGAGACACCTCCTACGAGCAGTACTTC
TRBJ1-1 | TRBV2 | TRBD1 | NA | CASSGTVNTEAFF | TGTGCCAGCAGCGGGACAGTGAACACTGAAGCTTTCTTT
TRBJ1-1 | TRBV6-2/TRBV6-3 | TRBD1 | few | CASSYSGTGNTEAFF | TGTGCCAGCAGTTACAGCGGGACAGGGAACACTGAAGCTTTCTTT
TRBJ2-7 | TRBV6-5 | NA | NA | CASGSNYEQYF | TGTGCCAGCGGGAGCAACTACGAGCAGTACTTC
TRBJ2-4 | TRBV4-1 | NA | NA | CASSQDNVALTAKAKNIQYF | TGCGCCAGCAGCCAAGATAATGTTGCCCTGACAGCGAAAGCCAAAAACATTCAGTACTTC
TRBJ2-2 | TRBV6-1 | TRBD1 | NA | CASSEAGARGLNTGELFF | TGTGCCAGCAGTGAAGCGGGGGCGAGGGGGCTGAACACCGGGGAGCTGTTTTTT
TRBJ2-1 | TRBV19 | NA | NA | CASSILGGSSYNEQFF | TGTGCCAGTAGTATTTTAGGGGGAAGCTCCTACAATGAGCAGTTCTTC
TRBJ1-5 | TRBV7-6 | NA | NA | CASSLDGTLQPQHF | TGTGCCAGCAGCTTAGACGGGACACTTCAGCCCCAGCATTTT
TRBJ1-2 | TRBV10-3 | NA | once | CAISDRAGYGYTF | TGTGCCATCAGTGATAGGGCGGGCTATGGCTACACCTTC
TRBJ1-3 | TRBV3-1/TRBV3-2 | NA | once | CASSQASGNTIYF | TGTGCCAGCAGCCAAGCATCTGGAAACACCATATATTTT
TRBJ2-7 | TRBV27 | NA | NA | CASKVGQASSYEQYF | TGTGCCAGCAAAGTTGGGCAGGCAAGCTCCTACGAGCAGTACTTC
TRBJ2-1 | TRBV6-5 | TRBD2 | NA | CASRSSGRLDEQFF | TGTGCCAGCAGATCCAGCGGGAGGTTGGATGAGCAGTTCTTC
TRBJ2-7 | TRBV6-5 | TRBD2 | NA | CASKAGGPAHEQYF | TGTGCCAGCAAGGCGGGAGGGCCGGCCCACGAGCAGTACTTC
TRBJ2-1 | TRBV5-1 | NA | NA | CASNTDGFPDEQFF | TGCGCCAGCAACACAGACGGGTTTCCGGATGAGCAGTTCTTC
TRBJ1-3 | TRBV2 | NA | NA | CASSEEGYSGNTIYF | TGTGCCAGCAGTGAAGAGGGCTACTCTGGAAACACCATATATTTT
TRBJ1-5 | TRBV12-3/TRBV12-4 | NA | NA | CASSLGGTQPQHF | TGTGCCAGCAGTTTAGGGGGGACTCAGCCCCAGCATTTT
TRBJ1-2 | TRBV7-9 | NA | NA | CASSWTAQGSYGYTF | TGTGCCAGCAGCTGGACGGCGCAGGGTAGCTATGGCTACACCTTC
TRBJ2-2 | TRBV19 | NA | once | CASSISGPNTGELFF | TGTGCCAGTAGTATTTCGGGGCCGAACACCGGGGAGCTGTTTTTT
TRBJ2-7 | TRBV7-9 | TRBD2 | NA | CASSYSGGNYEQYF | TGTGCCAGCAGCTACAGCGGGGGAAATTACGAGCAGTACTTC
TRBJ2-7 | TRBV7-9 | TRBD1 | NA | CASSLGGTGEQYF | TGTGCCAGCAGCTTAGGAGGGACAGGGGAGCAGTACTTC
TRBJ1-1 | TRBV7-8 | NA | NA | CASSLVAGGRTEAFF | TGTGCCAGCAGCTTAGTTGCGGGGGGCAGGACTGAAGCTTTCTTT
TRBJ1-1 | TRBV2 | TRBD1 | NA | CASRIGTGNTEAFF | TGTGCCAGCAGGATAGGGACAGGGAACACTGAAGCTTTCTTT
TRBJ2-5 | TRBV5-1 | NA | NA | CASSLLGQETQYF | TGCGCCAGCAGCTTGTTGGGCCAAGAGACCCAGTACTTC